The T cell receptor (beta chain) described here comes from a study of T cell clonotyping in hematopoietic cell transplantation. Study findings and constraints: At the given depth, recipient repertoires were over 95% de novo clonotypes. Recipient TCR diversity dropped after transplant; expanded clonotypes rose from day 30 to 180.

Time point given: recipient sample about 28 days before transplant, after cytoreduction. Samples: about 28 days before transplant, then days 30, 100 and 180 after. Clones were read by immunoSEQ multiplex PCR, and TCRdb kept only the in-frame ones, dropping some. The sample carries approximately 80,000 clones, about 95% recorded once. For this clone: Its antigen remains unidentified.

Germline CDR1 GTSNPN, CDR2 SVGIG (reference sequence). This CDR3 spans 14 amino acids. V was trimmed by 3 bases and J by 1 base, leaving 11 bases between them. The receptor was derived from a woman between 45 and 60 years old with acute myeloid leukemia. Some clones in this sample may be carry-over from other donors' samples. This material consisted of peripheral blood mononuclear cells, taken before stem cell transplant. V and J are TRBV30 and TRBJ2-3, with D maybe TRBD2 (6 bases). Here the CDR3 DNA reads TGTGCCTGGAGAGGCGGGATAGGCACAGATACGCAGTATTTT. This translates into CAWRGGIGTDTQYF.